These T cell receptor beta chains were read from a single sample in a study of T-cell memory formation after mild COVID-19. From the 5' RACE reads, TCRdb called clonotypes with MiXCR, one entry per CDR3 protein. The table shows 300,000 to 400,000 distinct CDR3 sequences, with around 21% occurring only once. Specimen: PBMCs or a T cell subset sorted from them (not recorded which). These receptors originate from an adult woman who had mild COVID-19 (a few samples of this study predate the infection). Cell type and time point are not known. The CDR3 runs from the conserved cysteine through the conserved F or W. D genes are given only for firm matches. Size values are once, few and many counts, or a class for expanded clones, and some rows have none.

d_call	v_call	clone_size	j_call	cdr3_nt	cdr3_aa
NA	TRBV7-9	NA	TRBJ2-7	TGTGCCAGCAGCTTTGCAGAGAGCTCCTACGAGCAGTACTTC	CASSFAESSYEQYF
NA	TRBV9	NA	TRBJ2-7	TGTGCCAGCAGCGTAAGGGGAGGCGAGCAGTACTTC	CASSVRGGEQYF
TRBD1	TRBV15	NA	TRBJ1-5	TGTGCCACCAGCAGAGAGGCAGGGGGAAATCAGCCCCAGCATTTT	CATSREAGGNQPQHF
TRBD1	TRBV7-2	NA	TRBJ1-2	TGTGCCAGCAGCCGGACCGGGACAGGGAGTGGCTACACCTTC	CASSRTGTGSGYTF
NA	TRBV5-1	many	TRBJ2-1	TGCGCCAGCAGCTTGGACCCGGCTTACCAGAATGAGCAGTTCTTC	CASSLDPAYQNEQFF
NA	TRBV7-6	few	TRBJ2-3	TGTGCCAGCAGCTTAGCTACTACGTGGGATACGCAGTATTTT	CASSLATTWDTQYF
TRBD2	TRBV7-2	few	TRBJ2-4	TGTGCCAGCAGCCCTAGGACTAGCGCGGCCAAAAACATTCAGTACTTC	CASSPRTSAAKNIQYF
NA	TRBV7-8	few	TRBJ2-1	TGTGCCAGCAGCTTGAGGCAGATCCTACGCAATGAGCAGTTCTTC	CASSLRQILRNEQFF
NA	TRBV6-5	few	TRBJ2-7	TGTGCCAGCAGAGGCGGCGTTGCTACCTACGAGCAGTACTTC	CASRGGVATYEQYF
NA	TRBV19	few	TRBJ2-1	TGTGCCAGTAGTATAGGAGAGGGGATTAATGAGCAGTTCTTC	CASSIGEGINEQFF
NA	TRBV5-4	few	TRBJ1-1	TGTGCCAGCAGCTTAAACAGTGAAGCTTTCTTT	CASSLNSEAFF
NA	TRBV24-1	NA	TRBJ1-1	TGTGCCACCAGTGATTCGGCACTTGAAGCTTTCTTT	CATSDSALEAFF
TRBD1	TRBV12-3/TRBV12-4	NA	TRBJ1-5	TGTGCCAGCAGTTTCCGACAGGGGGCCAGCAATCAGCCCCAGCATTTT	CASSFRQGASNQPQHF
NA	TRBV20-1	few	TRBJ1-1	TGCAGTGCGACCGATAACACTGAAGCTTTCTTT	CSATDNTEAFF
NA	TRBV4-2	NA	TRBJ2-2	TGTGCCAGCAGCCAAGCCTGGGGCCCCAAGGAGCTGTTTTTT	CASSQAWGPKELFF
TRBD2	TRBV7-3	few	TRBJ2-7	TGTGCCAGCAGCCTGACAGCGGGGCCCTACGAGCAGTACTTC	CASSLTAGPYEQYF
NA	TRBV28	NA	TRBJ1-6	TGTGCCAGCAGTTTGGCAGGGGAGAGATCACCCCTCCACTTT	CASSLAGERSPLHF
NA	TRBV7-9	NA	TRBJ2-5	TGTGCCAGCAGCTTAGCTGGGGAACAGGGTGTTCAAGAGACCCAGTACTTC	CASSLAGEQGVQETQYF
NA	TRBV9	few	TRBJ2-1	TGTGCCAGCAGCGTAGCTTCCCTGGCGACCCAATACAATGAGCAGTTCTTC	CASSVASLATQYNEQFF